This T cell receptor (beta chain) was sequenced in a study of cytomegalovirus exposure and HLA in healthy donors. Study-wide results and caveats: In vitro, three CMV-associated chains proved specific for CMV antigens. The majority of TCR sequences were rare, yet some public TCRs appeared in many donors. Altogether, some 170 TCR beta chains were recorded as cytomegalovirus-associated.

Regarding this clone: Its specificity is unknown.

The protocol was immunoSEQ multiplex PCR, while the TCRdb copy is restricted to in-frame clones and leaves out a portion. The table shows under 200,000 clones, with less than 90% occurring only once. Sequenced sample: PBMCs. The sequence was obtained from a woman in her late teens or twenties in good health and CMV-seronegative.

The CDR3 reads CASSLVRRSLPYEQYF. DNA for the CDR3: TGCGCCAGCAGCTTAGTGAGGCGGTCCTTACCCTACGAGCAGTACTTC. The chain combines TRBV5-1 with TRBJ2-7; D unclear. The CDR3 totals 16 residues. The germline gives CDR1 SGHRS, CDR2 YFSETQ. V lost 2 bases and J lost 2, with 17 bases in between.